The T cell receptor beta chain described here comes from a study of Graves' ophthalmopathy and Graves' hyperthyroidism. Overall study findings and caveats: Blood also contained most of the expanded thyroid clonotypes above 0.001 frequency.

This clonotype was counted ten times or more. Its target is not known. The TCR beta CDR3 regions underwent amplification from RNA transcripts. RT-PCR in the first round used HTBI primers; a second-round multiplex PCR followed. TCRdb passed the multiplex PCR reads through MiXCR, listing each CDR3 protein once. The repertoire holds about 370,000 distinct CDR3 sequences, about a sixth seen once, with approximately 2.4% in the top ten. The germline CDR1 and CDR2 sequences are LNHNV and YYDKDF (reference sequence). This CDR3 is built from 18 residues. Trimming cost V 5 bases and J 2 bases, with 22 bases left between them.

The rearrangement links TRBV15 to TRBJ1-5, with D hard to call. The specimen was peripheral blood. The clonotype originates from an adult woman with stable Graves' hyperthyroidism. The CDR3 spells CATSSGVRAPARNQPQHF. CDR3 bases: TGTGCCACCAGCTCCGGGGTAAGGGCCCCGGCCCGCAATCAGCCCCAGCATTTT.